This is a list of T cell receptor beta chains from one sample in a study of cytomegalovirus exposure and HLA in healthy donors. Profiling relied on immunoSEQ multiplex PCR, and the TCRdb table lists in-frame clones only, not all of them. The profile shows more than 75,000 clones, around 70% of them singletons. What was sequenced was PBMCs. The receptors shown here come from a man in his forties in good health and CMV-seropositive. Both conserved end residues are part of each CDR3. Fields, in order: clone size, D gene, J gene, V gene, CDR3 DNA, CDR3 protein. The D gene is left open where the match is weak. Only some rows state a clone size, as once, few, many or a class for expanded clones.

size: .; D: TRBD1; J: TRBJ2-7; V: TRBV4-2; DNA: TGTGCCAGCAGCCAAGGATCGGGACAGGGGATCTACGAGCAGTACTTC; CDR3: CASSQGSGQGIYEQYF
size: .; D: TRBD1; J: TRBJ2-2; V: TRBV28; DNA: TGTGCCAGCAGTCCGAGACAGGGAGCATTAGTAAGGAGCACCGGGGAGCTGTTTTTT; CDR3: CASSPRQGALVRSTGELFF
size: .; D: TRBD1; J: TRBJ1-5; V: TRBV30; DNA: TGTGCCTGGAGTGTCGGGACAGGGGTCAATCAGCCCCAGCATTTT; CDR3: CAWSVGTGVNQPQHF
size: few; D: .; J: TRBJ2-1; V: TRBV5-8; DNA: TGTGCCAGCAGCGCGGGGGCCAATGAGCAGTTCTTC; CDR3: CASSAGANEQFF
size: .; D: .; J: TRBJ2-1; V: TRBV5-4; DNA: TGTGCCAGCAGCGGGGGCCTCAGCTCCTACAATGAGCAGTTCTTC; CDR3: CASSGGLSSYNEQFF
size: .; D: .; J: TRBJ2-7; V: TRBV2; DNA: TGTGCCAGCAGTGAAGACAGTCCCTACGAGCAGTACTTC; CDR3: CASSEDSPYEQYF
size: .; D: TRBD2; J: TRBJ2-1; V: TRBV30; DNA: TGTGCCTGGCAGCGGGAGGCATACAATGAGCAGTTCTTC; CDR3: CAWQREAYNEQFF
size: .; D: .; J: TRBJ2-6; V: TRBV5-6; DNA: TGTGCCAGCAGCTTCAGCAGGGTCTCTGGGGCCAACGTCCTGACTTTC; CDR3: CASSFSRVSGANVLTF
size: .; D: TRBD2; J: TRBJ2-2; V: TRBV15; DNA: TGTGCCACCAGCAGGGTACTAGCGGGATTTACCGGGGAGCTGTTTTTT; CDR3: CATSRVLAGFTGELFF
size: few; D: .; J: TRBJ1-5; V: TRBV19; DNA: TGTGCCAGTAGTACTTTCCAGGGGCAGCCCCAGCATTTT; CDR3: CASSTFQGQPQHF
size: .; D: .; J: TRBJ2-6; V: TRBV19; DNA: TGTGCCAGTAGTACAATCCAGACTAGGACACAGTCTGGGGCCAACGTCCTGACTTTC; CDR3: CASSTIQTRTQSGANVLTF
size: .; D: .; J: TRBJ1-5; V: TRBV6-4; DNA: TGTGCCAGCAGTAGACAGGAACAAGAGCCCCAGCATTTT; CDR3: CASSRQEQEPQHF
size: .; D: TRBD1; J: TRBJ1-1; V: TRBV7-9; DNA: TGTGCCAGCAGCTTAGATACAGGGGGCGCGGGCACTGAAGCTTTCTTT; CDR3: CASSLDTGGAGTEAFF
size: few; D: .; J: TRBJ2-1; V: TRBV5-4; DNA: TGTGCCAGCAGCTTGACAGGTCTCAATGAGCAGTTCTTC; CDR3: CASSLTGLNEQFF
size: .; D: .; J: TRBJ2-1; V: TRBV27; DNA: TGTGCCAGCAGTTGGATAAGCGGGCCTAGCTCCTACAATGAGCAGTTCTTC; CDR3: CASSWISGPSSYNEQFF
size: .; D: .; J: TRBJ2-3; V: TRBV27; DNA: TGTGCCAGCGCCCTCTTCGGACAGTACACAGATACGCAGTATTTT; CDR3: CASALFGQYTDTQYF
size: .; D: .; J: TRBJ2-1; V: TRBV6-5; DNA: TGTGCCAGCAGTTCCGCTAGGGGGAGCTCCTACAATGAGCAGTTCTTC; CDR3: CASSSARGSSYNEQFF
size: .; D: .; J: TRBJ1-6; V: TRBV19; DNA: TGTGCCAGTAGTAGAACAGGAGCAACCTATAATTCACCCCTCCACTTT; CDR3: CASSRTGATYNSPLHF
size: .; D: .; J: TRBJ2-6; V: TRBV4-3; DNA: TGCGCCAGCAGCCAAGATATGACAGGCACCAACGTCCTGACTTTC; CDR3: CASSQDMTGTNVLTF
size: .; D: .; J: TRBJ1-1; V: TRBV21-1; DNA: TGTGCCAGCAGCCCCATTGGGTGGACTGAGGCCGAAGCTTTCTTT; CDR3: CASSPIGWTEAEAFF
size: .; D: .; J: TRBJ1-2; V: TRBV7-2; DNA: TGTGCCAGCAGCATCGACAGGTCCTATGGCTACACCTTC; CDR3: CASSIDRSYGYTF
size: .; D: .; J: TRBJ1-1; V: TRBV6-1; DNA: TGTGCCAGCAGTGAAGTCCGGGAAGCTTTCTTT; CDR3: CASSEVREAFF
size: .; D: .; J: TRBJ2-6; V: TRBV19; DNA: TGTGCCAGTCTAAAGAGCTCTGGGGCCAACGTCCTGACTTTC; CDR3: CASLKSSGANVLTF
size: .; D: .; J: TRBJ2-5; V: TRBV5-5; DNA: TGTGCCAGCAGCGAGTACTTAGCCCAGGGAGAGACCCAGTACTTC; CDR3: CASSEYLAQGETQYF
size: .; D: .; J: TRBJ2-7; V: TRBV9; DNA: TGTGCCAGCAGCGGTAACAGGGAGGGCGAGCAGTACTTC; CDR3: CASSGNREGEQYF
size: .; D: .; J: TRBJ2-7; V: TRBV28; DNA: TGTGCCAGCAGTTTATCCAGGCAGCAGTACTTC; CDR3: CASSLSRQQYF
size: .; D: .; J: TRBJ2-7; V: TRBV5-4; DNA: TGTGCCAGCAGCTTGAAGGGACTTCGCTCCTACGAGCAGTACTTC; CDR3: CASSLKGLRSYEQYF
size: few; D: TRBD2; J: TRBJ2-1; V: TRBV15; DNA: TGTGCCACCAGCAGAGAGAGCGGGGGGCCTAATGAGCAGTTCTTC; CDR3: CATSRESGGPNEQFF
size: .; D: .; J: TRBJ1-1; V: TRBV7-6; DNA: TGTGCCAGCAGCTTAGAGGGACATCAGAACACTGAAGCTTTCTTT; CDR3: CASSLEGHQNTEAFF
size: .; D: .; J: TRBJ1-5; V: TRBV18; DNA: TGTGCCAGCTCAGTGGACGGACTCAATCAGCCCCAGCATTTT; CDR3: CASSVDGLNQPQHF
size: .; D: .; J: TRBJ1-1; V: TRBV6-5; DNA: TGTGCCAGCAGTCTGGACAGACTGAACACTGAAGCTTTCTTT; CDR3: CASSLDRLNTEAFF
size: .; D: .; J: TRBJ2-7; V: TRBV6-5; DNA: TGTGCCAGCAGGCGGACAGCGAGCTCCTACGAGCAGTACTTC; CDR3: CASRRTASSYEQYF
size: once; D: .; J: TRBJ2-2; V: TRBV2; DNA: TGTGCCAGCAGGGAAACAGGGTTGGGCACCGGGGAGCTGTTTTTT; CDR3: CASRETGLGTGELFF
size: .; D: TRBD2; J: TRBJ2-1; V: TRBV30; DNA: TGTGCCTTGCTACCAGGGGCTAGCGGGGCACGGGAGCAGTTCTTC; CDR3: CALLPGASGAREQFF
size: .; D: .; J: TRBJ2-1; V: TRBV4-3; DNA: TGCGCCAGCAGCCAAGGGGAACTAGATCAGCCCCCGTTCTTC; CDR3: CASSQGELDQPPFF
size: .; D: TRBD1; J: TRBJ1-1; V: TRBV11-2; DNA: TGTGCCAGCAGCTCCTCGGACAGGGGTAGTAGGACTGAAGCTTTCTTT; CDR3: CASSSSDRGSRTEAFF
size: .; D: .; J: TRBJ1-2; V: TRBV7-2; DNA: TGTGCCAGCAGCTTAGGGGGCGGTAACTATGGCTACACCTTC; CDR3: CASSLGGGNYGYTF
size: .; D: TRBD2; J: TRBJ2-7; V: TRBV5-6; DNA: TGTGCCAGCAGGGTAGCGGGAGGACCGGGGGACGAGCAGTACTTC; CDR3: CASRVAGGPGDEQYF
size: few; D: .; J: TRBJ1-6; V: TRBV28; DNA: TGTGCCAGCAGTTCGGGGAGTGGAGGAAGGTTTAATTCACCCCTCCACTTT; CDR3: CASSSGSGGRFNSPLHF
size: once; D: .; J: TRBJ2-1; V: TRBV15; DNA: TGTGCCACCAGCAGAGATAGTCGTCGGGTTAGCTCCTACAATGAGCAGTTCTTC; CDR3: CATSRDSRRVSSYNEQFF
size: .; D: TRBD1; J: TRBJ2-7; V: TRBV7-8; DNA: TGTGCCAGCAGCGTTCAAGGGGGCGGCTACTACGAGCAGTACTTC; CDR3: CASSVQGGGYYEQYF
size: few; D: .; J: TRBJ1-5; V: TRBV5-4; DNA: TGTGCCAGCAGCCCGGGATTCAATCAGCCCCAGCATTTT; CDR3: CASSPGFNQPQHF
size: .; D: TRBD1; J: TRBJ2-2; V: TRBV9; DNA: TGTGCCAGCAGCGTGGGGACAGGGGCAGCCACCGGGGAGCTGTTTTTT; CDR3: CASSVGTGAATGELFF
size: .; D: TRBD1; J: TRBJ2-2; V: TRBV7-9; DNA: TGTTCCAGCAGCGTTACCGGGACAGGGGTCACCGGGGAGCTGTTTTTT; CDR3: CSSSVTGTGVTGELFF
size: .; D: .; J: TRBJ2-5; V: TRBV30; DNA: TGTGCCTGGGGCGGGATCGAGACCCAGTACTTC; CDR3: CAWGGIETQYF